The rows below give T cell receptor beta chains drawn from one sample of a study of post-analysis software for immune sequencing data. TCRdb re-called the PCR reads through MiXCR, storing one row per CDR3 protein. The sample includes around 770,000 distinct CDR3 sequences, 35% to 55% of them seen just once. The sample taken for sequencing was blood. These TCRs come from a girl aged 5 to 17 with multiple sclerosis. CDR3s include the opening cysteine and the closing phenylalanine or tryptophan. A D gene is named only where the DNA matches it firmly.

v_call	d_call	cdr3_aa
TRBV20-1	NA	CSARADAGYEQYF
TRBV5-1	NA	CASSLTDPIYEQYF
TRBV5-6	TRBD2	CASSLVAGKAYEQYF
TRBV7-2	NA	CASSFDLTYEQYF
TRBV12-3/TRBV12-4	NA	CASSPLGPQETQYF
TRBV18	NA	CASSSGHGMRRAKNIQYF
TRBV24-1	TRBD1	CATSVRDRRVRSGELFF
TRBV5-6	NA	CASTRDIETQYF
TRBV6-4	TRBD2	CASSIAGTSSYNEQFF
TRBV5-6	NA	CASSWPVPDYEQYF
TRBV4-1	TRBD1	CASSQDQTGAVEKLFF
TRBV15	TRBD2	CATAKGLAPAEQYF
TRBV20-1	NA	CSARVVDEQYF
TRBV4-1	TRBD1	CASSQEEGQGALSYEQYF
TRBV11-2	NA	CASSLSAEGRGEKLFF
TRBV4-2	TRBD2	CASSQDGLAGAYEQYF
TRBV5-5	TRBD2	CASTGRGFGANVLTF
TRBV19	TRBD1	CASSTPGQVGRDTQYF
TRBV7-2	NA	CASSFKVEQFF
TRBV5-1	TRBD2	CASSLSTSGKDHEQYF
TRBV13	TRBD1	CASSRGQENDEQFF
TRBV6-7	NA	CASSYRHEQYF